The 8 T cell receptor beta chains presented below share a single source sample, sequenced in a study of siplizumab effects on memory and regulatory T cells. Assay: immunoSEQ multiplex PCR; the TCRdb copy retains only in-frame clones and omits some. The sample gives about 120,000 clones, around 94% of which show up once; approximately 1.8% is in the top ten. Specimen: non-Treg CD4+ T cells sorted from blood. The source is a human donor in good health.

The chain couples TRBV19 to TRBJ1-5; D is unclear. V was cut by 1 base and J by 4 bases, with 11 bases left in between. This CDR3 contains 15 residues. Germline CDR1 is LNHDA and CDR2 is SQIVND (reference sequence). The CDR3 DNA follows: TGTGCCAGTAGTATAGGGCAGGTTCGGAATCAGCCCCAGCATTTT. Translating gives CASSIGQVRNQPQHF.

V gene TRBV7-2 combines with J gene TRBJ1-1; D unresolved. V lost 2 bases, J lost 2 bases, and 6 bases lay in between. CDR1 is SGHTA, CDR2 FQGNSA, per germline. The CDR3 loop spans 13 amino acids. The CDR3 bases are TGTGCCAGCAGCTTAAATAGAAACACTGAAGCTTTCTTT. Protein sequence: CASSLNRNTEAFF. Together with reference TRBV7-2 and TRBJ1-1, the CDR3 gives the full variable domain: GAGVSQSPSNKVTEKGKDVELRCDPISGHTALYWYRQSLGQGLEFLIYFQGNSAPDKSGLPSDRFSAERTGGSVSTLTIQRTQQEDSAVYLCASSLNRNTEAFFGQGTRLTVV.

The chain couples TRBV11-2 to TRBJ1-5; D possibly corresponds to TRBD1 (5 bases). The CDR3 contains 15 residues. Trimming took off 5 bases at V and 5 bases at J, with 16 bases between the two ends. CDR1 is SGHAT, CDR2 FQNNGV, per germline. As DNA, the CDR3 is TGTGCCAGCAGCCTGTACCAGGGCTCCCATCAGCCCCAGCATTTT. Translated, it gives CASSLYQGSHQPQHF.

The CDR3 sequence: CASSIGGSTGELFF. DNA for the CDR3: TGTGCCAGTAGTATAGGTGGGAGTACCGGGGAGCTGTTTTTT. The chain joins TRBV19 to TRBJ2-2, with D perhaps matching TRBD2 (5 bases). The CDR3 contains 14 residues. With 1 base removed from V and 5 bases from J, the gap between germline ends came to 8 bases. CDR1 and CDR2 from the germline V gene are LNHDA and SQIVND (reference sequence).

The CDR3 loop is CASSPLQASEAFF. CDR3 sequence (DNA): TGTGCCAGCAGCCCCCTCCAGGCGAGTGAAGCTTTCTTT. The chain uses TRBV7-9 and TRBJ1-1; no clear D gene. The CDR3 runs to 13 residues. Trimming cost V 5 bases and J 7 bases, with 14 bases left between them. Germline V CDR1 and CDR2: SEHNR, FQNEAQ (reference sequence).

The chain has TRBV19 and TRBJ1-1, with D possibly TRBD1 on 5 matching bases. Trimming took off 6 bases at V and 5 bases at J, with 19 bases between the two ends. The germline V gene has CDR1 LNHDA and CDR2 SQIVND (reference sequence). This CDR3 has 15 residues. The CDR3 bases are TGTGCCAGTAGATCCCCCGCAGGGTATGGGACTGAAGCTTTCTTT. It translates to CASRSPAGYGTEAFF.

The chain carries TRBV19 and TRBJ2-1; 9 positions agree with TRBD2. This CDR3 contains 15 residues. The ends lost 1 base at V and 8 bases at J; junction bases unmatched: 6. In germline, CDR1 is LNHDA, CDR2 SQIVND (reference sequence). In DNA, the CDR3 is TGTGCCAGTAGTATAGTCGGCGGGAGGGCCGATGAGCAGTTCTTC. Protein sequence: CASSIVGGRADEQFF.

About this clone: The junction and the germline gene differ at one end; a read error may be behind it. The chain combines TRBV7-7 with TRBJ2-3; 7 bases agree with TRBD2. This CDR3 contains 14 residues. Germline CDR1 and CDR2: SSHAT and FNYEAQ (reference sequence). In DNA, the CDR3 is TGTGCTAGCAGCTTAGCGGGCGGCACAGATACGCAGTATTTT. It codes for CASSLAGGTDTQYF.